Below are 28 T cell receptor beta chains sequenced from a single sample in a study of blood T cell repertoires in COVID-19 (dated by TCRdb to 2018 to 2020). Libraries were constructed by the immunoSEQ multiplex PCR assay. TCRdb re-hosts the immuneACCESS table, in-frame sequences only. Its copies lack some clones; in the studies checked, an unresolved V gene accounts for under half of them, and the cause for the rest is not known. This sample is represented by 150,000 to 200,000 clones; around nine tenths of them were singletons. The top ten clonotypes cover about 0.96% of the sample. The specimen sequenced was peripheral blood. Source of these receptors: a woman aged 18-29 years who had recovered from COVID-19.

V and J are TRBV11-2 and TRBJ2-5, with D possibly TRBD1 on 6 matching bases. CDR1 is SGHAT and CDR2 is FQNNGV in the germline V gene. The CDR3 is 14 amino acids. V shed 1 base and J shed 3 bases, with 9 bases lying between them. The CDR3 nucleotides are TGTGCCAGCAGCTTAGTGGGACAAGAAGAGACCCAGTACTTC. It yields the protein CASSLVGQEETQYF.

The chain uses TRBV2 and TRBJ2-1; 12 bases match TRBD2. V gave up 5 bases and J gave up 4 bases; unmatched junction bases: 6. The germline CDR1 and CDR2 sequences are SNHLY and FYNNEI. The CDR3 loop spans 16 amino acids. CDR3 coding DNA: TGTGCCAGCAGTCATAAGACTAGCGGGGGTTACAATGAGCAGTTCTTC. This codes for CASSHKTSGGYNEQFF.

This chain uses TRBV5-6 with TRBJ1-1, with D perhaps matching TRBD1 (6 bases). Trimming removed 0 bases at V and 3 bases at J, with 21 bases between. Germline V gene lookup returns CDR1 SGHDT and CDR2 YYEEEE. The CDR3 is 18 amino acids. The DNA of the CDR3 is TGTGCCAGCAGCTTGGGTCCGGGGGGCCCACGGGGGGACACTGAAGCTTTCTTT. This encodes CASSLGPGGPRGDTEAFF.

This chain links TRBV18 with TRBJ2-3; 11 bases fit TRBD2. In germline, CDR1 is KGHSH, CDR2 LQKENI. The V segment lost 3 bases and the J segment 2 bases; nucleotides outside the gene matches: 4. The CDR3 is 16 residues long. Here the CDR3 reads CASSPLAGGITDTQYF. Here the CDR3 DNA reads TGTGCCAGCTCACCGCTAGCGGGAGGAATCACAGATACGCAGTATTTT.

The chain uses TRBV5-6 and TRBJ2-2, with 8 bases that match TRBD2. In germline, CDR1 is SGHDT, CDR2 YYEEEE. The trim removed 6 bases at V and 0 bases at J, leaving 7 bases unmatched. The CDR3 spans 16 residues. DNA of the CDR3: TGTGCCAGCAATAGGCTAGCGGGCACGAACACCGGGGAGCTGTTTTTT. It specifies CASNRLAGTNTGELFF.

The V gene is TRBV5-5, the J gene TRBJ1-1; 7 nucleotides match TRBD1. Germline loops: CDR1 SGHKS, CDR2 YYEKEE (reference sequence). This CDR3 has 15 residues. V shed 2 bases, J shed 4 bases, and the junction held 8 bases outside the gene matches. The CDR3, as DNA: TGTGCCAGCAGCTTTAGGTCGACAGGGACCACTGAAGCTTTCTTT. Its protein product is CASSFRSTGTTEAFF.

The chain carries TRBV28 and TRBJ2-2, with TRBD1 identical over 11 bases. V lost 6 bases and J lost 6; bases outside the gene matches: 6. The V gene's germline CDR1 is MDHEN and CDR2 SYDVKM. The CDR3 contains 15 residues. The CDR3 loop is CASRIGQGASGELFF. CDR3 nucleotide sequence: TGTGCCAGCAGGATTGGACAGGGGGCCTCCGGGGAGCTGTTTTTT. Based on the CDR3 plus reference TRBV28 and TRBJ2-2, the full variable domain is DVKVTQSSRYLVKRTGEKVFLECVQDMDHENMFWYRQDPGLGLRLIYFSYDVKMKEKGDIPEGYSVSREKKERFSLILESASTNQTSMYLCASRIGQGASGELFFGEGSRLTVL.

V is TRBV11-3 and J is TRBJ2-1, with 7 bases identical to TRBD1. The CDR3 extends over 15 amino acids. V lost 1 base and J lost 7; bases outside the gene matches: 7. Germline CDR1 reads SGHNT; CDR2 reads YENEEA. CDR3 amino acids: CASSLGQGRGNEQFF. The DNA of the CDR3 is TGTGCCAGCAGCTTAGGACAGGGAAGGGGGAATGAGCAGTTCTTC.

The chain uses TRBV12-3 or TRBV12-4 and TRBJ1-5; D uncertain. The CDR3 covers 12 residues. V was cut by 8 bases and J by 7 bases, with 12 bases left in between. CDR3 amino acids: CASYRPGQPQHF. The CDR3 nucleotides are TGTGCCAGCTACCGGCCCGGGCAGCCCCAGCATTTT.

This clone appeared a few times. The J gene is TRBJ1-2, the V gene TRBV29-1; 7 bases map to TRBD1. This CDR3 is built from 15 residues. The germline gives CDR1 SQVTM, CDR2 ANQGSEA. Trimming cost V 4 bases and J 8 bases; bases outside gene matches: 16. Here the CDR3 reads CSVAPHLRQGEGYTF. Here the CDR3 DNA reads TGCAGCGTTGCACCCCATTTGAGACAGGGCGAAGGCTACACCTTC.

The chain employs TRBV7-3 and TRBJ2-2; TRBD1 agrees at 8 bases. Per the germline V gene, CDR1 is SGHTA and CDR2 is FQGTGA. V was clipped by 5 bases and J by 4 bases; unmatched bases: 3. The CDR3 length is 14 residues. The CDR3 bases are TGTGCCAGCAGCCTCACAGGGGGCACCGGGGAGCTGTTTTTT. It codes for CASSLTGGTGELFF.

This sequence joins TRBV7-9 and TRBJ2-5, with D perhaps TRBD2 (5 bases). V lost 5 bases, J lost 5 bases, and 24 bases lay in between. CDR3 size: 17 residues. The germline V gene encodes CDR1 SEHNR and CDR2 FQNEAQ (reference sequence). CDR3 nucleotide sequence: TGTGCCAGCAGCCCACCGGTTACAGAGGGAGCTCAGGAGACCCAGTACTTC. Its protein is CASSPPVTEGAQETQYF.

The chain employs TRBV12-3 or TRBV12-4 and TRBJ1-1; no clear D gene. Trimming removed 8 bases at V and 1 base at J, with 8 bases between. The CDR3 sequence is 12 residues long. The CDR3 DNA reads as TGTGCCAGCGATACGGGGAACACTGAAGCTTTCTTT. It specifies CASDTGNTEAFF.

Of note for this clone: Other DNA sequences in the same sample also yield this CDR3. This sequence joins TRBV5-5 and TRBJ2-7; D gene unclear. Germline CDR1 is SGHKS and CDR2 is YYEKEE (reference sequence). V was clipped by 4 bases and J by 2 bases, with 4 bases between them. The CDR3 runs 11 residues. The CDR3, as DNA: TGTGCCAGCAGCCTAGCCTACGAGCAGTACTTC. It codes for CASSLAYEQYF.

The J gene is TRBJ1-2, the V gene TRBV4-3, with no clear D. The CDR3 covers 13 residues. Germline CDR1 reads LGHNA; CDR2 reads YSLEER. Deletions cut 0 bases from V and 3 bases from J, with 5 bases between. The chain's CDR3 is CASSQDTHYGYTF. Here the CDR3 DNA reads TGCGCCAGCAGCCAAGATACTCACTATGGCTACACCTTC.

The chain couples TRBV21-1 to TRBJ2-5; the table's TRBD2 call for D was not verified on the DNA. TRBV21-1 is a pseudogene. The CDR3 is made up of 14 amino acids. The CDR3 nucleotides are TGTGCCAGCAGGGGGGAGGGGGTACAAGAGACCCAGTACTTC. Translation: CASRGEGVQETQYF.

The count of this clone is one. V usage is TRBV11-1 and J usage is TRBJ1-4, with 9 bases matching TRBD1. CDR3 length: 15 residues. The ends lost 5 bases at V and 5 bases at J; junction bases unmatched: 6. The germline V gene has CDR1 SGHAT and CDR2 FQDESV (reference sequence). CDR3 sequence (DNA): TGTGCCAGCAGCCCAACCGGGACAGGGAATGAAAAACTGTTTTTT. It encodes CASSPTGTGNEKLFF.

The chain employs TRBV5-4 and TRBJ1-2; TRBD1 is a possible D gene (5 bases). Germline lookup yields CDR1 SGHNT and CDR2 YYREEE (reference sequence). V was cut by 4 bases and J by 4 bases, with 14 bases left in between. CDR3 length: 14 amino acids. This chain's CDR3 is CASSPMPGPYGYTF. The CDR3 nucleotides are TGTGCCAGCAGCCCGATGCCAGGGCCCTATGGCTACACCTTC.

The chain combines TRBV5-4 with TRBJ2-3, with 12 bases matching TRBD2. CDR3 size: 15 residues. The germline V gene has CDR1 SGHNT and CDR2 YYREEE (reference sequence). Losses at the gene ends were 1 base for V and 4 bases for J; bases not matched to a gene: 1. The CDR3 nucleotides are TGTGCCAGCAGCTTGCTAGCGGGGGGGCCAGATACGCAGTATTTT. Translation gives CASSLLAGGPDTQYF.

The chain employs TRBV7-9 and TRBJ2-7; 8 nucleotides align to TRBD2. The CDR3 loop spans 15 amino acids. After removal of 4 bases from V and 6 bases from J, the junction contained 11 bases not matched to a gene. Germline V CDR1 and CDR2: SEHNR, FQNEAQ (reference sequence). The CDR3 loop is CASSSFGGGLGEQYF. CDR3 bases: TGTGCCAGCAGCTCTTTTGGCGGGGGGCTCGGCGAGCAGTACTTC.

The CDR3 loop reads CAISRDSRNTIYF. In nucleotides, the CDR3 is TGTGCCATTAGCCGGGACAGCAGAAACACCATATATTTT. The V call is TRBV10-3, the J call TRBJ1-3; 7 nucleotides match TRBD1. The germline CDR1 and CDR2 sequences are ENHRY and SYGVKD. CDR3 size: 13 residues. V lost 9 bases and J lost 5; bases outside the gene matches: 7.

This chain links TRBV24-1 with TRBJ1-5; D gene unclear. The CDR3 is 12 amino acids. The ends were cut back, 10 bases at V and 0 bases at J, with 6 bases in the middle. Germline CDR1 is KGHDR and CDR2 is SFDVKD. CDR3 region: CATSSSNQPQHF. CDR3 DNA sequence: TGTGCCACTTCTTCTAGCAATCAGCCCCAGCATTTT.

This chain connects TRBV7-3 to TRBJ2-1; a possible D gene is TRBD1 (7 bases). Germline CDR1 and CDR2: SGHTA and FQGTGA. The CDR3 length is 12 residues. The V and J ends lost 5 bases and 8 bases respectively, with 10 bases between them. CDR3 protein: CASSTRGDEQFF. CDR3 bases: TGTGCCAGCAGCACCAGGGGGGATGAGCAGTTCTTC.

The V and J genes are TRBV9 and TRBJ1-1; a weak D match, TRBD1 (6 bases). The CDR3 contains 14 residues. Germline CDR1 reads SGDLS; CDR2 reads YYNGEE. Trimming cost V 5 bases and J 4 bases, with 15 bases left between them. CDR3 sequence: CASREYTGITEAFF. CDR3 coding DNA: TGTGCCAGCAGAGAATATACAGGGATCACTGAAGCTTTCTTT.

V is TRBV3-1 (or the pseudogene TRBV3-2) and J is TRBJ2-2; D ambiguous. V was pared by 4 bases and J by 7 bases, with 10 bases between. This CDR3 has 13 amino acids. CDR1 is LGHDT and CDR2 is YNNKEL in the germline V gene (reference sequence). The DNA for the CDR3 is TGTGCCAGCAGCCCGTTCGGTGGCGGGGAGCTGTTTTTT. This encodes CASSPFGGGELFF.

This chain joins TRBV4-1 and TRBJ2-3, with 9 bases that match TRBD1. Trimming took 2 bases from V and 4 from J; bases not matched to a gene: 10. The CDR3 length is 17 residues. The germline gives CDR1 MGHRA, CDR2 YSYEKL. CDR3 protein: CASSQKPTGGVPDTQYF. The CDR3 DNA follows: TGCGCCAGCAGCCAAAAGCCGACAGGGGGTGTCCCAGATACGCAGTATTTT.

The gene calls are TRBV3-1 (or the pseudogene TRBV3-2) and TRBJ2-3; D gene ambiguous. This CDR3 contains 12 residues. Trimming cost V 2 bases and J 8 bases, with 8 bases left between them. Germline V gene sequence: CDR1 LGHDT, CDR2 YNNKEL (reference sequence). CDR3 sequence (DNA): TGTGCCAGCAGCCAAATCGTGAGTACGCAGTATTTT. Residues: CASSQIVSTQYF.

The CDR3 reads CASSFPGVETQYF. The CDR3 DNA reads as TGTGCCAGCAGTTTTCCGGGGGTGGAGACCCAGTACTTC. V and J are TRBV28 and TRBJ2-5; tentative D call: TRBD2 (6 bases). The germline gives CDR1 MDHEN, CDR2 SYDVKM. This CDR3 has 13 amino acids. V was cut by 3 bases and J by 5 bases, with 10 bases left in between.